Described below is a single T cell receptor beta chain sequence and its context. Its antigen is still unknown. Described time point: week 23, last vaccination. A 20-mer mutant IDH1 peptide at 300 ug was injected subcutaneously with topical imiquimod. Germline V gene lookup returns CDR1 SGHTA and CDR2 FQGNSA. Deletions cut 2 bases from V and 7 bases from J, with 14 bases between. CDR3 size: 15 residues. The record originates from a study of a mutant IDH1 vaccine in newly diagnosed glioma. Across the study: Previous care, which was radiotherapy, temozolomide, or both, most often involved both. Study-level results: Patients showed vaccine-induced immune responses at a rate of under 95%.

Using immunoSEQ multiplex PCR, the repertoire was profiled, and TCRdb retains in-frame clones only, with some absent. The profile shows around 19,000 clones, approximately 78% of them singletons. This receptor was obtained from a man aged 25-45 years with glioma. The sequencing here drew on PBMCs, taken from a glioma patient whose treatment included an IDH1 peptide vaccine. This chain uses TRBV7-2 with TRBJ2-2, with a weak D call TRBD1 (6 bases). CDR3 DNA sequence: TGTGCCAGCAGCTTAAAGGGGGTGACTGTCGGGGAGCTGTTTTTT. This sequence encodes CASSLKGVTVGELFF.